The source of this T cell receptor (beta chain) is a study of blood T cell repertoires in COVID-19. Measured with immunoSEQ multiplex PCR; TCRdb has only the in-frame clones, and not every one. Here the sample spans about 230,000 clones, around 89% being singletons. The sample comprised PBMCs or T cells enriched from blood (not recorded which). This TCR came from a woman in her forties with acute COVID-19.

CDR3 sequence: CASSLRGGRANYGYTF. CDR3 in DNA: TGTGCCAGCAGCTTAAGGGGCGGGAGAGCTAACTATGGCTACACCTTC. The chain links TRBV7-2 to TRBJ1-2; a possible D gene is TRBD1 (5 bases). The CDR3 length is 16 residues. Trimming pared 2 bases from V and 0 bases from J, leaving 13 bases between. Germline lookup yields CDR1 SGHTA and CDR2 FQGNSA.